This T cell receptor beta chain was recorded in a study of T cell changes during pregnancy in multiple sclerosis. The repertoire was sequenced with immunoSEQ multiplex PCR; TCRdb's copy has only in-frame clones and lacks some. The sample carries 35,000 to 40,000 clones, 90% recorded once. This CDR3 has 14 amino acids. CDR1 is SGHVS and CDR2 is FQNEAQ in the germline V gene. Trimming cost V 1 base and J 0 bases, with 4 bases left between them. This material consisted of CD4+ T cells from peripheral blood mononuclear cells, taken in the second trimester of pregnancy. The J gene is TRBJ1-3, the V gene TRBV7-8; D gene unclear. The sequence was collected from a female donor with multiple sclerosis, enrolled in a pregnancy study. CDR3 residues: CASSLGASGNTIYF. The CDR3 nucleotides are TGTGCCAGCAGCTTAGGGGCCTCTGGAAACACCATATATTTT.